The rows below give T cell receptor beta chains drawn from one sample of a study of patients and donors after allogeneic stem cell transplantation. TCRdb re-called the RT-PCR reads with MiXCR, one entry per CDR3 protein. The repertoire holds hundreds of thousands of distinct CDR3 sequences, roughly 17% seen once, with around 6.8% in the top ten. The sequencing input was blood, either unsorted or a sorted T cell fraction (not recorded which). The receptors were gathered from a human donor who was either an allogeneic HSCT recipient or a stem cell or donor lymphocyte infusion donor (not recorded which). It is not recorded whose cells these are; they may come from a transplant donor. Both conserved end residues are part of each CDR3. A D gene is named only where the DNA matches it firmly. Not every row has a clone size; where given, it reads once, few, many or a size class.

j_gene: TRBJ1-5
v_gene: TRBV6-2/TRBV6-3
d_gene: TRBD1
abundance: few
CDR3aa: CASTRTGPSNQPQHF
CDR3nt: TGTGCCAGCACCCGGACAGGGCCCAGCAATCAGCCCCAGCATTTT

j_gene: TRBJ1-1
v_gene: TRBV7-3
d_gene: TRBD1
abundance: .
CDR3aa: CASSLTIGPGGAGTEAFF
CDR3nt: TGTGCCAGCAGCTTAACCATCGGCCCAGGGGGCGCGGGGACTGAAGCTTTCTTT

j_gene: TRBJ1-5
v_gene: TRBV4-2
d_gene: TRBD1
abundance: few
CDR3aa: CASSQDGAGQNNQPQHF
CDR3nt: TGTGCCAGCAGCCAAGATGGGGCGGGACAGAACAATCAGCCCCAGCATTTT

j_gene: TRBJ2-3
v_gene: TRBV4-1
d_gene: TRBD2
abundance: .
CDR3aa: CASSQSGALSTDTQYF
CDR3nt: TGCGCCAGCAGCCAAAGCGGGGCACTCAGCACAGATACGCAGTATTTT

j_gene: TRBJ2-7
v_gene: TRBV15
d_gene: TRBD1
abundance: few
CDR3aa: CATSRVPGQGAGEQYF
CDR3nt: TGTGCCACCAGCAGAGTCCCGGGACAGGGGGCGGGTGAGCAGTACTTC

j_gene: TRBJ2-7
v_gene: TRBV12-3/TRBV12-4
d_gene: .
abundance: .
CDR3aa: CASSRTPTGSYEQYF
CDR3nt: TGTGCCAGCAGTAGGACCCCCACAGGGAGCTACGAGCAGTACTTC

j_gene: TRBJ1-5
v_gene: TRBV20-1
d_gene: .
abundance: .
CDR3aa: CSAREGGGNQPQHF
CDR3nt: TGCAGTGCTAGAGAGGGGGGTGGCAATCAGCCCCAGCATTTT

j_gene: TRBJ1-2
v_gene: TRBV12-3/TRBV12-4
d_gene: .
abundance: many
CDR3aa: CASSRGVSNYGYTF
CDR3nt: TGTGCCAGCAGTCGGGGGGTTTCTAACTATGGCTACACCTTC

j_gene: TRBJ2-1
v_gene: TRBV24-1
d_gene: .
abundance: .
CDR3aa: CATTSALYNEQFF
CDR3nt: TGTGCCACCACTAGCGCCCTCTACAATGAGCAGTTCTTC

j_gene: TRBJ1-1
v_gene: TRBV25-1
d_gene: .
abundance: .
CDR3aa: CASSARPGKKGVNTEAFF
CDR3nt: TGTGCCAGCAGTGCTCGCCCGGGGAAAAAAGGTGTGAACACTGAAGCTTTCTTT

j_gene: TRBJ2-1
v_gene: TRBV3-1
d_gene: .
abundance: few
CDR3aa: CASSQSSAPYNEQFF
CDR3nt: TGTGCCAGCAGCCAAAGTAGTGCCCCCTACAATGAGCAGTTCTTC

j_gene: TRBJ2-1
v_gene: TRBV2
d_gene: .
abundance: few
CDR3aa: CASSEKGFYNEQFF
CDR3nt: TGTGCCAGCAGTGAAAAAGGGTTCTACAATGAGCAGTTCTTC

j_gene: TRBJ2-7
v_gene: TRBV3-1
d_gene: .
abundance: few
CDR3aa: CASSQDSPGNYEQYF
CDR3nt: TGTGCCAGCAGCCAAGATAGTCCAGGGAACTACGAGCAGTACTTC

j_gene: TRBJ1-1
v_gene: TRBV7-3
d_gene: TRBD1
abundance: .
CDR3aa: CASSLTGQGWTEAFF
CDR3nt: TGTGCCAGCAGCTTAACAGGACAGGGATGGACTGAAGCTTTCTTT

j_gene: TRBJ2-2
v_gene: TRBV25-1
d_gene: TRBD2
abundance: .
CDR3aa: CASSESGRGELFF
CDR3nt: TGTGCCAGCAGTGAATCCGGGAGGGGGGAGCTGTTTTTT

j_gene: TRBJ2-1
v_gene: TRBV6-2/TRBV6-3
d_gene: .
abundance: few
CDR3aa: CASSGTPEQFF
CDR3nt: TGTGCCAGCAGTGGCACTCCGGAGCAGTTCTTC

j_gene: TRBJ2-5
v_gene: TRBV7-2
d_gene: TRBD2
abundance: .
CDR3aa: CASSLGVSGGAGKTQYF
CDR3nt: TGTGCCAGCAGCTTAGGAGTTAGCGGGGGGGCGGGTAAGACCCAGTACTTC

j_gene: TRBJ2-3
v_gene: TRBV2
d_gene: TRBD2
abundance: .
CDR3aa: CASSERAGSPIAGRAGGADTQYF
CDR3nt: TGTGCCAGCAGTGAACGGGCGGGATCCCCTATAGCGGGACGGGCCGGTGGAGCAGATACGCAGTATTTT

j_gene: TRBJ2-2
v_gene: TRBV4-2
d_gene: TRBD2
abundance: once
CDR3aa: CASSHDSGVLRTTGELFF
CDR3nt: TGTGCCAGCAGCCACGATAGCGGGGTCCTCCGGACCACCGGGGAGCTGTTTTTT

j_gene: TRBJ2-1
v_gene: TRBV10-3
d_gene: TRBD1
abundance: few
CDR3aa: CAIRQDRVYNEQFF
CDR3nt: TGTGCCATCAGACAGGACAGGGTTTACAATGAGCAGTTCTTC

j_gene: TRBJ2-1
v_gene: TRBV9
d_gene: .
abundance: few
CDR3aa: CASSVTVYNEQFF
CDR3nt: TGTGCCAGCAGCGTGACGGTTTACAATGAGCAGTTCTTC

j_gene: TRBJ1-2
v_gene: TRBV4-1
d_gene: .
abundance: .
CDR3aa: CASSQDSWGGGAGGYTF
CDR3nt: TGCGCCAGCAGCCAAGATAGTTGGGGAGGGGGGGCTGGCGGCTACACCTTC

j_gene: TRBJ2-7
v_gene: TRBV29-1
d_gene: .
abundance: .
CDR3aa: CSVTVGGHEQYF
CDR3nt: TGCAGCGTAACCGTGGGGGGCCACGAGCAGTACTTC

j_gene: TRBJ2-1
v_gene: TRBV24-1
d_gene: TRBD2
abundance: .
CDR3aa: CATSGPGGASYNEQFF
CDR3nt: TGTGCCACCAGTGGCCCGGGGGGGGCCTCCTACAATGAGCAGTTCTTC

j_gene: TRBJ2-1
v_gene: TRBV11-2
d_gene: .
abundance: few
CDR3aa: CASSSGAGDRRSYNEQFF
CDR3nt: TGTGCCAGCAGCTCCGGGGCCGGGGACCGAAGGTCCTACAATGAGCAGTTCTTC

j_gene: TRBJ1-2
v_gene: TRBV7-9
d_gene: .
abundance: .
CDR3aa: CASSLGRGNGYTF
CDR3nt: TGTGCCAGCAGCTTAGGACGGGGAAATGGCTACACCTTC

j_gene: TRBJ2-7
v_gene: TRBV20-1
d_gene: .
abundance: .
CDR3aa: CSALPVPGTQFYEQYF
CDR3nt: TGCAGTGCACTCCCGGTCCCCGGGACTCAGTTCTACGAGCAGTACTTC

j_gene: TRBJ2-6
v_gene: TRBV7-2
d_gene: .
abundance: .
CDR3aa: CASSPRAVFSGANVLTF
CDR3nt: TGTGCCAGCAGCCCCCGGGCGGTTTTCTCTGGGGCCAACGTCCTGACTTTC

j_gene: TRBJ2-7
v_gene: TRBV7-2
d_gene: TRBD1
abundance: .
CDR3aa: CASSLEDRGTCEQYF
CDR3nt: TGTGCCAGCAGTTTAGAGGACAGGGGAACATGCGAGCAGTACTTC

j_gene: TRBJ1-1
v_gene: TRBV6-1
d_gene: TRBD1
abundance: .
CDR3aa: CASSETQGRPTTEAFF
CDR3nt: TGTGCCAGCAGTGAAACACAGGGGAGGCCGACCACTGAAGCTTTCTTT

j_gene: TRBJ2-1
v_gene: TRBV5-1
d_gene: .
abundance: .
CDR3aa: CASSRREGTNYNEQFF
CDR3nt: TGCGCCAGCAGCCGGAGGGAAGGAACTAACTACAATGAGCAGTTCTTC

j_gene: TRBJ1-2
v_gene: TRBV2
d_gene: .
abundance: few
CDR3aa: CASSGGKGGYGYTF
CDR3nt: TGTGCCAGCAGTGGGGGGAAGGGAGGCTATGGCTACACCTTC

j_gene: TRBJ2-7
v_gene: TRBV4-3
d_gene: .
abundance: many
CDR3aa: CASSQGAGQRHEQYF
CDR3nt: TGCGCCAGCAGCCAAGGGGCGGGCCAACGCCACGAGCAGTACTTC

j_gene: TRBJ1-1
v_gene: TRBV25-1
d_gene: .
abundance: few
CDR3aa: CASSESGRRGVEAFF
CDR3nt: TGTGCCAGCAGTGAATCGGGGAGAAGAGGAGTAGAAGCTTTCTTT